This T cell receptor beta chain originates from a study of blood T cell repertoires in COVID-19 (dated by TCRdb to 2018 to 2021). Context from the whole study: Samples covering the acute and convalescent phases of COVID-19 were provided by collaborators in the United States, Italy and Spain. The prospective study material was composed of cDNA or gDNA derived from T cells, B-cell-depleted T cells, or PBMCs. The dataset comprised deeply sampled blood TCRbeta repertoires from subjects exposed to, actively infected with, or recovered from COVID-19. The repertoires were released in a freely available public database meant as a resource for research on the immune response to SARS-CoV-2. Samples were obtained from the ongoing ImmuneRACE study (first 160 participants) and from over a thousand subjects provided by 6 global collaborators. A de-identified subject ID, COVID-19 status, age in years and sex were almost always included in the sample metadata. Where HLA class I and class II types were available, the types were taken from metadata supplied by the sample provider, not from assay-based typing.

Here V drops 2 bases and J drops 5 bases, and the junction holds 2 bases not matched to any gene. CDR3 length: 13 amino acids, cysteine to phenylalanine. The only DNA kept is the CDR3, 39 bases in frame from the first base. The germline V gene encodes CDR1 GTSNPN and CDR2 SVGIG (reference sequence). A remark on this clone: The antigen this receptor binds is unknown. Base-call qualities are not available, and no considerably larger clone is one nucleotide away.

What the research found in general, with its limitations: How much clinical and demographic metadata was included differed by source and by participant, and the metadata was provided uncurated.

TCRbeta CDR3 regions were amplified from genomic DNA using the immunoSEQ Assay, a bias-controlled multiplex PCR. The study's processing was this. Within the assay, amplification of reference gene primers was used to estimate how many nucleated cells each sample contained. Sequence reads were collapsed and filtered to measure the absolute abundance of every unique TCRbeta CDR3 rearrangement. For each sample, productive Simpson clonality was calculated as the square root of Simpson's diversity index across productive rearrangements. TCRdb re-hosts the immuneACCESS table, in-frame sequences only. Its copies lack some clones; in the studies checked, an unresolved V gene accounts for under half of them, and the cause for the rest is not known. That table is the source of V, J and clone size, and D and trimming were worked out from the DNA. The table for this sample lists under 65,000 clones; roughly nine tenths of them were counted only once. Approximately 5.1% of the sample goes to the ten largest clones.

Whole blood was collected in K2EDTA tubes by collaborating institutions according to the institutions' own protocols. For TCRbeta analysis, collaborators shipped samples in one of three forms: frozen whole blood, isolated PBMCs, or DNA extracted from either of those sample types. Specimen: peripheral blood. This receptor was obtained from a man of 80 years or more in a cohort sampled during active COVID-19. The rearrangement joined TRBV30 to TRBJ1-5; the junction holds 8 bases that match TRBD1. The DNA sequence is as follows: TGTGCCTGGAGTTTACAGGGGGATCAGCCCCAGCATTTT. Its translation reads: CAWSLQGDQPQHF. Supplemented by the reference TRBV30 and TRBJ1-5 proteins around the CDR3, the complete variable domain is SQTIHQWPATLVQPVGSPLSLECTVEGTSNPNLYWYRQAAGRGLQLLFYSVGIGQISSEVPQNLSASRPQDRQFILSSKKLLLSDSGFYLCAWSLQGDQPQHFGDGTRLSIL.